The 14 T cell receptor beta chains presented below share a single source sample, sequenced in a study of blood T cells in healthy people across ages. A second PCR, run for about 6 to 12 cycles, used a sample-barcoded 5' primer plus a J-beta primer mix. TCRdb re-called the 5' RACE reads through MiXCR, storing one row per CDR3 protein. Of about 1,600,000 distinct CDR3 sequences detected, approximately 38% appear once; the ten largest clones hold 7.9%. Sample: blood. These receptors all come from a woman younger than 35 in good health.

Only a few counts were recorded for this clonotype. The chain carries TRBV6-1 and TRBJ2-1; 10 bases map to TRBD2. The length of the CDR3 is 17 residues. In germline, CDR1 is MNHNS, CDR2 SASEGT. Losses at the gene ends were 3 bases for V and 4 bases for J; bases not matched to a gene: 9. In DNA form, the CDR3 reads TGTGCCAGCAGTGAGAATGGTAGCGGGGGGCAGTACAATGAGCAGTTCTTC. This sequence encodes CASSENGSGGQYNEQFF.

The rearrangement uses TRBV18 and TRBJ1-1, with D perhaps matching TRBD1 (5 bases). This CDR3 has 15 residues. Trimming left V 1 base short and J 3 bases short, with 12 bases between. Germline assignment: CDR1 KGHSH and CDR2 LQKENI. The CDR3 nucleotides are TGTGCCAGCTCACCACGATCAGGAGGGGACACTGAAGCTTTCTTT. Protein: CASSPRSGGDTEAFF.

The DNA for the CDR3 is TGTGCCACCACCTCCGGGTCTGGAAACACCATATATTTT. The encoded protein is CATTSGSGNTIYF. The chain is built from TRBV24-1 and TRBJ1-3; the D is unclear. This CDR3 comprises 13 residues. With 8 bases removed from V and 1 base from J, the gap between germline ends came to 8 bases. Germline V gives CDR1 KGHDR, CDR2 SFDVKD.

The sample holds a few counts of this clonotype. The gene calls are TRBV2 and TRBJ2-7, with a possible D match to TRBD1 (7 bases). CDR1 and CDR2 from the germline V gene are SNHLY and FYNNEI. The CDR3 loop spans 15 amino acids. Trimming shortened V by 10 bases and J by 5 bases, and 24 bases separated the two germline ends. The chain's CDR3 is CATKLNTGEANEQYF. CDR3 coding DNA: TGTGCCACTAAGCTCAACACAGGGGAGGCCAACGAGCAGTACTTC. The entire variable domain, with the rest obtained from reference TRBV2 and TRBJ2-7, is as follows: EPEVTQTPSHQVTQMGQEVILRCVPISNHLYFYWYRQILGQKVEFLVSFYNNEISEKSEIFDDQFSVERPDGSNFTLKIRSTKLEDSAMYFCATKLNTGEANEQYFGPGTRLTVT.

CDR3 amino acids: CASSLGLRTITGFGAKNIQYF. In DNA form, the CDR3 reads TGTGCCAGCAGCTTAGGACTCCGCACTATAACAGGGTTTGGGGCCAAAAACATTCAGTACTTC. The chain uses TRBV11-2 and TRBJ2-4, with D perhaps matching TRBD1 (6 bases). V lost 1 base to trimming and J lost 1 base, with 26 bases between them. CDR3 length: 21 residues. The germline CDR1 and CDR2 sequences are SGHAT and FQNNGV.

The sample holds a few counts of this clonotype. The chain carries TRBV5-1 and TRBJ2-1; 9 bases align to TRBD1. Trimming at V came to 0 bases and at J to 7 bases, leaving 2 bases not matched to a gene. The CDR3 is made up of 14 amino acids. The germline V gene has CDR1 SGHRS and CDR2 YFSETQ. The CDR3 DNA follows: TGCGCCAGCAGCTTGGGGACAGGGGTTAATGAGCAGTTCTTC. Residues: CASSLGTGVNEQFF.

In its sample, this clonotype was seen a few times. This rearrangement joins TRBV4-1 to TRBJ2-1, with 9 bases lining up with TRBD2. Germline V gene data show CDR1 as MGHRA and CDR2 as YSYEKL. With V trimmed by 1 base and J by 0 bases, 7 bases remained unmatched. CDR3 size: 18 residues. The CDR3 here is CASSQGLAEISSYNEQFF. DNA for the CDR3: TGCGCCAGCAGCCAAGGACTAGCGGAGATAAGCTCCTACAATGAGCAGTTCTTC.

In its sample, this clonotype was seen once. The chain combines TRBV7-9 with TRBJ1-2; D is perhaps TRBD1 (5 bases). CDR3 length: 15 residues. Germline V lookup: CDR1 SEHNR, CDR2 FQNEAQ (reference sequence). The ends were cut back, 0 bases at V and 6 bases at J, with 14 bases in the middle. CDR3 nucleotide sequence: TGTGCCAGCAGCTTAGCTGGTTGGCCAGGGAATGGCTACACCTTC. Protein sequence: CASSLAGWPGNGYTF.

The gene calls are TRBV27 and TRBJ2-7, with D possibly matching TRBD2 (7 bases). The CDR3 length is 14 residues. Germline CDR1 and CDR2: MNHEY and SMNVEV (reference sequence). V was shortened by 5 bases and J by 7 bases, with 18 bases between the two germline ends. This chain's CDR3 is CASSPHWGGNEQYF. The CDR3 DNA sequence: TGTGCCAGCAGTCCTCACTGGGGGGGCAATGAGCAGTACTTC.

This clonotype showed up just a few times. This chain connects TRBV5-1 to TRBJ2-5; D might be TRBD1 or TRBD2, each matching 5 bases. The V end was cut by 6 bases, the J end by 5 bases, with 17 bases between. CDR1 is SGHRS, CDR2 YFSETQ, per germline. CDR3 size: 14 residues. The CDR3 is CASTSWGSTETQYF. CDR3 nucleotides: TGCGCCAGCACCTCTTGGGGGAGTACGGAGACCCAGTACTTC.

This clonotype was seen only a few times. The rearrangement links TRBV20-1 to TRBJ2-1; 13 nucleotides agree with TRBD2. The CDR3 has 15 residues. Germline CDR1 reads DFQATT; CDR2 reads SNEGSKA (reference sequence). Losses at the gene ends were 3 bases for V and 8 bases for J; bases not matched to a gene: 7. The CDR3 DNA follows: TGCAGTGCTAGCTCCGGGACTAGCGGGATCTATGAGCAGTTCTTC. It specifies CSASSGTSGIYEQFF.

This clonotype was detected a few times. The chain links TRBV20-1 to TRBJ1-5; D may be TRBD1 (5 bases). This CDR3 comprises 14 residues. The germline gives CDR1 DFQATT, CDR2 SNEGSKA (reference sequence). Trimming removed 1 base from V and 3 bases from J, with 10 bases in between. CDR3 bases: TGCAGTGCTAGAGGGGGGTCGGACAATCAGCCCCAGCATTTT. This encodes CSARGGSDNQPQHF.

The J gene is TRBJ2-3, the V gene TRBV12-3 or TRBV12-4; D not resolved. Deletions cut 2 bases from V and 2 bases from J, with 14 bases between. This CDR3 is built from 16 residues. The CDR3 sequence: CASSLKGRPDTDTQYF. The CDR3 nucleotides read TGTGCCAGCAGTTTAAAAGGCAGGCCAGACACAGATACGCAGTATTTT.

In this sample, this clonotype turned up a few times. The CDR3 loop is CASSQEEKWRGPNRHTDTQYF. DNA for the CDR3: TGCGCCAGCAGCCAAGAAGAAAAATGGCGGGGGCCCAACCGACACACAGATACGCAGTATTTT. The genes are TRBV4-1 and TRBJ2-3; TRBD2 might be the D (7 bases). The germline V gene encodes CDR1 MGHRA and CDR2 YSYEKL. The CDR3 consists of 21 residues. V was trimmed by 0 bases and J by 2 bases, leaving 27 bases between them.